This T cell receptor (beta chain) came from a study of T cells in localized non-small cell lung cancer. After removal of 8 bases from V and 5 bases from J, the junction contained 2 bases not matched to a gene. The CDR3 runs to 12 residues. CDR1 and CDR2 (germline): MNHNY, SVGAGI (reference sequence). As to this clone: Its antigen remains unknown.

Profiling relied on immunoSEQ multiplex PCR, and the TCRdb table lists in-frame clones only, not all of them. Here the sample spans tens of thousands of clones, 84% being singletons. Study-level points and caveats: Because sequencing included only one region (of the tumor), heterogeneity remains possible.

The TCR sequence derives from a man aged 35-75 years with stage I lung adenocarcinoma. The starting material was peripheral blood, obtained before any cancer treatment. The J gene is TRBJ2-5, the V gene TRBV6-6; 10 bases are a match to TRBD2. DNA of the CDR3: TGTGCCAGCGGAGCGGGAGGGGAGACCCAGTACTTC. Protein sequence: CASGAGGETQYF.